The 8 T cell receptor beta chains given below trace back to one sample, sequenced in a study of blood T cell repertoires in COVID-19. The table came from immunoSEQ multiplex PCR; TCRdb's copy has only in-frame clones and leaves some out. The sample has 45,000 to 70,000 clones, around 89% seen once. Sequencing used peripheral blood. Receptor source: a woman aged 60-75 years with active COVID-19.

The chain employs TRBV19 and TRBJ1-5; no reliable D call. The CDR3 is 13 residues long. The germline V gene has CDR1 LNHDA and CDR2 SQIVND (reference sequence). V lost 8 bases and J lost 5, with 13 bases in between. This CDR3 reads CASAPVSDQPQHF. For the CDR3, the DNA is TGTGCCAGTGCCCCAGTGTCTGATCAGCCCCAGCATTTT.

The chain employs TRBV5-6 and TRBJ1-6, with no clear D. V dropped 4 bases and J dropped 1 base, with 12 bases sitting between them. Looked up from germline, CDR1 is SGHDT and CDR2 is YYEEEE. This CDR3 is 16 amino acids long. Here the CDR3 DNA reads TGTGCCAGCAGCCCTGGCTTCGGGTCCTATAATTCACCCCTCCACTTT. Its translation: CASSPGFGSYNSPLHF.

CDR3: CASVAEQGAYGYTF. In nucleotides, the CDR3 is TGTGCCAGCGTGGCAGAACAGGGTGCCTATGGCTACACCTTC. The genes are TRBV2 and TRBJ1-2; a possible D gene is TRBD1 (6 bases). With 8 bases removed from V and 4 bases from J, the gap between germline ends came to 17 bases. The CDR3 extends over 14 amino acids. Germline V gene sequence: CDR1 SNHLY, CDR2 FYNNEI.

The V call is TRBV12-3 or TRBV12-4, the J call TRBJ1-4; no definite D call. V was clipped by 0 bases and J by 10 bases, with 6 bases between them. The CDR3 covers 12 residues. The DNA of the CDR3 is TGTGCCAGCAGTTTAGCGCTCGGAAAACTGTTTTTT. Amino acid sequence: CASSLALGKLFF.

The chain links TRBV2 to TRBJ2-1, with a possible D match to TRBD2 (5 bases). The CDR3 spans 13 residues. V was shortened by 0 bases and J by 6 bases, with 6 bases between the two germline ends. Germline V gene lookup returns CDR1 SNHLY and CDR2 FYNNEI. This CDR3 reads CASSEAGGNEQFF. The CDR3 bases are TGTGCCAGCAGTGAAGCTGGAGGCAATGAGCAGTTCTTC.

This clone has just a few counts. The chain couples TRBV3-1 (or the pseudogene TRBV3-2) to TRBJ2-7; D remains unclear. V was clipped by 4 bases and J by 0 bases, with 13 bases between them. This CDR3 spans 15 amino acids. Germline V lookup: CDR1 LGHDT, CDR2 YNNKEL (reference sequence). In DNA form, the CDR3 reads TGTGCCAGCAGCCTCCAGCAGGCCAGCTCCTACGAGCAGTACTTC. It encodes CASSLQQASSYEQYF.

This clone has just one count. The CDR3, as DNA: TGTGCCAGCTCCCCCGGGACAGGGGTCGCCGAGCAGTACTTC. Its translation is CASSPGTGVAEQYF. The rearrangement uses TRBV18 and TRBJ2-7; TRBD1 matches 10 bases. CDR1 KGHSH and CDR2 LQKENI come from the germline V gene. This CDR3 spans 14 amino acids. Trimming cost V 6 bases and J 6 bases; bases outside gene matches: 8.

This clone appeared once. The V gene is TRBV7-9, the J gene TRBJ2-7; D uncertain. Trimming shortened V by 5 bases and J by 3 bases, and 17 bases separated the two germline ends. The CDR3 has 15 residues. Per germline, CDR1 SEHNR and CDR2 FQNEAQ (reference sequence). CDR3 protein: CASSPARGRYYEQYF. The DNA of the CDR3 is TGTGCCAGCAGCCCCGCCCGTGGGCGATACTACGAGCAGTACTTC. Full variable domain (rest looked up from reference TRBV7-9 and TRBJ2-7): DTGVSQNPRHKITKRGQNVTFRCDPISEHNRLYWYRQTLGQGPEFLTYFQNEAQLEKSRLLSDRFSAERPKGSFSTLEIQRTEQGDSAMYLCASSPARGRYYEQYFGPGTRLTVT.